Below, 22 T cell receptor beta chains from the same sample are listed, as sequenced in a study of blood T cells in healthy people across ages (dated by TCRdb to the mid-2010s). The library was produced with 5' RACE. The reads were generated on an Illumina HiSeq 2500. A second PCR of roughly 7 to 11 cycles was performed with a sample-barcoded 5' primer and a J-beta primer mix. TCRdb ran its own pipeline on the public reads, namely fastp trimming at Q25 and MiXCR clone calling, and kept in-frame beta chains. Each CDR3 protein appears once, grouped with its most common genes and DNA. This sample has about 810,000 distinct CDR3 sequences in its table, and 35% to 40% of those were observed once. The ten biggest clones cover under 15% of the sample. Sequencing was done on a sample of blood. These receptors were obtained from a man aged 18-30 years in good health.

A word on this clonotype: The junction differs from germline at one of its ends, possibly a read error. The gene calls are TRBV4-3 and TRBJ2-3, with 10 positions matching TRBD2. This CDR3 comprises 16 residues. CDR1 is LGHNA and CDR2 is YSLEER in the germline V gene. The CDR3 sequence: CASGQDRLAGGRTQYF. For the CDR3, the DNA is TGCGCCAGCGGCCAAGATCGGTTAGCGGGGGGTCGGACGCAGTATTTT.

A few counts support this clonotype. The gene calls are TRBV20-1 and TRBJ1-5; perhaps TRBD1 as D (6 bases). Trimming removed 0 bases at V and 2 bases at J, with 11 bases between. Germline assignment: CDR1 DFQATT and CDR2 SNEGSKA (reference sequence). The CDR3 has 15 residues. This CDR3 is CSAREHRVGNQPQHF. CDR3 nucleotides: TGCAGTGCTAGAGAACACAGGGTCGGCAATCAGCCCCAGCATTTT.

As to this clonotype: An end of the junction differs from the germline gene, which may be a read error. The chain links TRBV27 to TRBJ2-3, with D uncertain. Per the germline V gene, CDR1 is MNHEY and CDR2 is SMNVEV (reference sequence). CDR3 size: 13 residues. CDR3 loop: CASSVSRTDTQYF. The CDR3 DNA is TGTGCCAGCAGTGTATCCCGCACAGATACGCAGTATTTT.

This clonotype was counted only a few times. V and J are TRBV20-1 and TRBJ2-3; D unclear. The CDR3 covers 14 residues. Germline-derived CDR1 and CDR2 are DFQATT and SNEGSKA (reference sequence). Trimming took 3 bases from V and 0 from J, leaving 10 bases between them. CDR3 sequence reads: CSASFLASTDTQYF. CDR3 sequence (DNA): TGCAGTGCTAGTTTCTTAGCTAGCACAGATACGCAGTATTTT.

This clonotype was picked up a small number of times. V gene TRBV12-3 or TRBV12-4 combines with J gene TRBJ1-1; unclear D gene. Trimming took off 7 bases at V and 6 bases at J, with 21 bases between the two ends. The CDR3 has 15 residues. The CDR3 bases are TGTGCCAGCACGCTATCGGCCATTGGTAGGCCTGAAGCTTTCTTT. Its translation: CASTLSAIGRPEAFF.

CDR3 in amino acids: CSARVSGAHTEAFF. The CDR3 bases are TGCAGTGCTAGAGTTTCCGGGGCGCACACTGAAGCTTTCTTT. V usage is TRBV20-1 and J usage is TRBJ1-1; weak D call: TRBD1 (5 bases). The CDR3 spans 14 residues. In germline, CDR1 is DFQATT, CDR2 SNEGSKA (reference sequence). Trimming stripped 1 base from V and 3 bases from J, with 12 bases between.

J is TRBJ2-1 and V is TRBV20-1; D assignment may be TRBD1 or TRBD2 (5 bases each). The CDR3 has 13 residues. V was shortened by 0 bases and J by 9 bases, with 12 bases between the two germline ends. The V gene's germline CDR1 is DFQATT and CDR2 SNEGSKA (reference sequence). Here the CDR3 reads CSARDKGPLEQFF. For the CDR3, the DNA is TGCAGTGCTAGAGATAAGGGACCCCTTGAGCAGTTCTTC.

This clonotype was seen more than once but under ten times. The chain has TRBV12-3 or TRBV12-4 and TRBJ1-5; D is ambiguous. V was pared by 3 bases and J by 0 bases, with 18 bases between. The CDR3 runs to 18 residues. The chain's CDR3 is CASSLGSRAVYSNQPQHF. The CDR3 bases are TGTGCCAGCAGTTTGGGAAGTAGGGCGGTATATAGCAATCAGCCCCAGCATTTT.

For this clonotype: A much larger clone lies a single base off, so this may be a read error. The chain couples TRBV12-3 or TRBV12-4 to TRBJ2-3; D gene unclear. The CDR3 contains 13 residues. The V gene lost 5 bases and the J gene lost 6 bases, with 12 bases spanning the gap. The CDR3 DNA reads TGTGCCAGCAGTGTATTGGTGGGGGATACGCAGTATTTT. Protein sequence: CASSVLVGDTQYF.

The rearrangement links TRBV5-1 to TRBJ2-1; tentatively, D is TRBD1 (5 bases). V lost 4 bases, J lost 8 bases, and 19 bases lay in between. Germline V gene lookup returns CDR1 SGHRS and CDR2 YFSETQ. This CDR3 spans 15 amino acids. The CDR3 spells CASSVGAVGPDEQFF. The CDR3 nucleotides are TGCGCCAGCAGCGTCGGAGCAGTGGGGCCAGATGAGCAGTTCTTC.

At least ten counts were recorded for this clonotype. As DNA, the CDR3 is TGTGCCAGCAGTTACTCGCTAGCGGGGGCCCGCACAGATACGCAGTATTTT. Translation gives CASSYSLAGARTDTQYF. The chain links TRBV6-5 to TRBJ2-3; TRBD2 matches 10 bases. Germline V gene sequence: CDR1 MNHEY, CDR2 SVGAGI. The CDR3 has 17 residues. V gave up 0 bases and J gave up 1 base; unmatched junction bases: 4.

The genes are TRBV9 and TRBJ1-2; D remains ambiguous. V lost 4 bases and J lost 1, with 17 bases in between. Germline lookup yields CDR1 SGDLS and CDR2 YYNGEE. This CDR3 has 16 amino acids. The CDR3 DNA follows: TGTGCCAGCAGCTGGCCCCCTGAAGGGCTTAACTATGGCTACACCTTC. Translated, it gives CASSWPPEGLNYGYTF.

The chain has TRBV27 and TRBJ2-2; 7 nucleotides agree with TRBD1. This CDR3 comprises 15 residues. V shed 2 bases and J 4 bases; nucleotides not matched to a gene: 4. CDR1 and CDR2 from the germline V gene are MNHEY and SMNVEV (reference sequence). The CDR3 reads CASSLRDRPTGELFF. CDR3 in DNA: TGTGCCAGCAGTTTACGGGACAGACCCACCGGGGAGCTGTTTTTT.

The chain recombines TRBV20-1 with TRBJ2-1; the match to TRBD2 covers 12 bases. Germline V lookup: CDR1 DFQATT, CDR2 SNEGSKA (reference sequence). V dropped 6 bases and J dropped 6; count of bases not matched to a gene: 3. This CDR3 comprises 13 residues. The CDR3 DNA sequence: TGCAGTGCCGGGACTAGCGGGCGCAATGAGCAGTTCTTC. This gives the protein CSAGTSGRNEQFF.

This clonotype was counted only a few times. The rearrangement uses TRBV7-2 and TRBJ1-2, with D tentatively TRBD1 (5 bases). The CDR3 covers 13 residues. The V end lost 4 bases, the J end lost 6 bases, and 12 bases lay between the germline ends. Germline V gives CDR1 SGHTA, CDR2 FQGNSA. The CDR3 protein is CASSSGAHNGYTF. The CDR3 DNA sequence: TGTGCCAGCAGCTCCGGGGCTCATAATGGCTACACCTTC.

Comments on this clonotype: This may come from a read error, since a much larger clone is one base off. CDR3 DNA: TGTACCAGCAGTTTAGGTAGGACAGGGATAAACAATGAGCAGTTCTTC. Translating it yields CTSSLGRTGINNEQFF. The rearrangement joins TRBV28 to TRBJ2-1; 8 nucleotides line up with TRBD1. Germline V gene data show CDR1 as MDHEN and CDR2 as SYDVKM. The CDR3 length is 16 residues.

This clonotype was observed a single time. One end of the junction is discordant with germline, which a read error may explain. V and J are TRBV5-1 and TRBJ1-1, with a possible D match to TRBD1 (6 bases). The CDR3 runs 16 residues. Germline assignment: CDR1 SGHRS and CDR2 YFSETQ. The CDR3 region has the DNA TGCGCCAACAGCCCCCGGGGGGCACAAGCCTACACTGAAGCTTTCTTT. Amino acids: CANSPRGAQAYTEAFF.

The chain has TRBV20-1 and TRBJ1-5; D remains ambiguous. V lost 6 bases, J lost 3 bases, and 15 bases lay in between. The CDR3 runs 14 residues. Per germline, CDR1 DFQATT and CDR2 SNEGSKA (reference sequence). The CDR3 loop is CSASPVLNNQPQHF. CDR3 bases: TGCAGTGCAAGTCCGGTACTAAACAATCAGCCCCAGCATTTT.

Only a few counts were recorded for this clonotype. The V gene is TRBV20-1, the J gene TRBJ2-3; possibly TRBD2 for D (6 bases). CDR3 length: 14 residues. Trimming stripped 5 bases from V and 5 bases from J, with 17 bases between. Germline V lookup: CDR1 DFQATT, CDR2 SNEGSKA (reference sequence). The CDR3 DNA is TGCAGTGCTCTCGGGACTGAGACGGTAGATACGCAGTATTTT. It specifies CSALGTETVDTQYF.

A note on this clonotype: Its ends do not fully match the called genes, so a read error is possible. The rearrangement joins TRBV7-9 to TRBJ2-5; D is undetermined. Germline assignment: CDR1 SEHNR and CDR2 FQNEAQ (reference sequence). The CDR3 covers 13 residues. The DNA for the CDR3 is TGTGCCAGCTACCATGGCGCGCAAGAGACCCAGTCCTTC. Protein sequence: CASYHGAQETQSF.

This clonotype was detected a few times. The rearrangement links TRBV5-5 to TRBJ1-6; D not certain. The CDR3 has 15 amino acids. Germline lookup yields CDR1 SGHKS and CDR2 YYEKEE (reference sequence). The germline V and J ends were trimmed by 0 bases and 7 bases, with 11 bases remaining between them. Written as DNA, the CDR3 is TGTGCCAGCAGCTTGGTTGGGTCCAGGAATTCACCCCTCCACTTT. Its protein product is CASSLVGSRNSPLHF. The full variable domain, its missing parts supplied by reference TRBV5-5 and TRBJ1-6, is DAGVTQSPTHLIKTRGQQVTLRCSPISGHKSVSWYQQVLGQGPQFIFQYYEKEERGRGNFPDRFSARQFPNYSSELNVNALLLGDSALYLCASSLVGSRNSPLHFGNGTRLTVT.

In this sample, this clonotype turned up a few times. This may be a read error, as it is one base from a much larger clone. The chain uses TRBV12-3 or TRBV12-4 and TRBJ2-7, with 12 nucleotides matching TRBD2. This CDR3 has 14 amino acids. The V gene end was trimmed by 5 bases and the J gene end by 7 bases; junction bases not matched to a gene: 6. The CDR3: CASSGTSGFNEQYF. The DNA for the CDR3 is TGTGCCAGCAGTGGGACTAGCGGGTTCAATGAGCAGTACTTC.